These 23 T cell receptor beta chains were all obtained from the same sample, sequenced in a study of T cell repertoires in cytomegalovirus infection. TCRdb used MiXCR to reprocess the reads, holding one entry per CDR3 protein. The sample lists 200,000 or so distinct CDR3 sequences, about 40% seen once, with more than 50% in the top ten. These receptors have no identified antigens. Here the sequenced sample was CD8+ T cells from cultured PBMCs, taken from culture after CMV antigen stimulation. The source of these receptors is a human donor in good health (CMV status not recorded). Some clones in this sample may be carry-over from other donors' samples.

The chain combines TRBV27 with TRBJ2-1; D ambiguous. The CDR3 loop spans 16 amino acids. Trimming removed 5 bases from V and 0 bases from J, with 14 bases in between. Germline-derived CDR1 and CDR2 are MNHEY and SMNVEV (reference sequence). For the CDR3, the DNA is TGTGCCAGCAGTCCCTCCGGGCCTCTCTCCTACAATGAGCAGTTCTTC. Translating it yields CASSPSGPLSYNEQFF.

The genes are TRBV7-8 and TRBJ2-2, with D possibly TRBD2 on 6 matching bases. Germline V gene sequence: CDR1 SGHVS, CDR2 FQNEAQ. V was clipped by 2 bases and J by 0 bases, with 10 bases between them. CDR3 length: 16 residues. The CDR3 coding sequence is TGTGCCAGCAGCTTAATGCCGGGGGCGAACACCGGGGAGCTGTTTTTT. This sequence encodes CASSLMPGANTGELFF.

The rearrangement links TRBV24-1 to TRBJ1-2; 8 nucleotides agree with TRBD1. J lost 5 bases, V lost 4 bases, and 2 bases had no gene match. The CDR3 spans 13 residues. Germline-derived CDR1 and CDR2 are KGHDR and SFDVKD. Written as DNA, the CDR3 is TGTGCCACCAGTGACGGACAGGGTTATGGCTACACCTTC. Translated: CATSDGQGYGYTF.

This clonotype was counted only a few times. This sequence joins TRBV2 and TRBJ2-1, with D hard to call. The CDR3 extends over 16 amino acids. The V gene's germline CDR1 is SNHLY and CDR2 FYNNEI. The V end lost 2 bases, the J end lost 2 bases, and 13 bases lay between the germline ends. CDR3 coding DNA: TGTGCCAGCAGTGAAAGGCGCGGAAGACCCTACAATGAGCAGTTCTTC. Its protein is CASSERRGRPYNEQFF.

This clonotype was detected only a few times. The rearrangement uses TRBV7-2 and TRBJ2-3; D call uncertain. Trimming stripped 2 bases from V and 5 bases from J, with 5 bases between. The CDR3 loop spans 12 amino acids. Looked up from germline, CDR1 is SGHTA and CDR2 is FQGNSA. The CDR3: CASSLMVDTQYF. CDR3 nucleotides: TGTGCCAGCAGCTTAATGGTAGATACGCAGTATTTT.

This clonotype was seen a few times. This chain links TRBV7-8 with TRBJ1-5; possible D gene TRBD1, 5 bases. The ends were cut back, 5 bases at V and 0 bases at J, with 14 bases in the middle. In germline, CDR1 is SGHVS, CDR2 FQNEAQ. The CDR3 spans 16 residues. This CDR3 is CASSRGSGTSNQPQHF. DNA of the CDR3: TGTGCCAGCAGCCGTGGATCAGGGACTAGCAATCAGCCCCAGCATTTT.

A few counts support this clonotype. This chain connects TRBV4-1 to TRBJ2-1, with D possibly being TRBD1 or TRBD2 (5 bases each). The CDR3 consists of 14 residues. The germline V gene encodes CDR1 MGHRA and CDR2 YSYEKL. V was trimmed by 5 bases and J by 4 bases, leaving 12 bases between them. The chain's CDR3 is CASSWDQTYNEQFF. For the CDR3, the DNA is TGCGCCAGCAGCTGGGACCAAACGTACAATGAGCAGTTCTTC.

The chain is built from TRBV7-3 and TRBJ2-3; either TRBD1 or TRBD2 may supply D (5 bases each). The V and J ends lost 1 base and 6 bases respectively, with 20 bases between them. The CDR3 sequence is 17 residues long. Looked up from germline, CDR1 is SGHTA and CDR2 is FQGTGA. CDR3 DNA sequence: TGTGCCAGCAGCTTAAACGCAGACGGGGCGGTGGAGGATACGCAGTATTTT. Its translation is CASSLNADGAVEDTQYF.

The J gene is TRBJ2-1, the V gene TRBV27; either TRBD1 or TRBD2 may fit D (5 bases each). The germline V gene has CDR1 MNHEY and CDR2 SMNVEV (reference sequence). CDR3 length: 14 residues. Trimming stripped 4 bases from V and 7 bases from J, with 14 bases between. CDR3 sequence reads: CASSSWDGPNEQFF. CDR3 nucleotide sequence: TGTGCCAGCAGTTCTTGGGACGGCCCTAATGAGCAGTTCTTC.

V usage is TRBV7-6 and J usage is TRBJ2-1, with 8 bases fitting TRBD1. CDR3 length: 16 residues. V shed 5 bases and J 4 bases; nucleotides not matched to a gene: 10. Germline CDR1 and CDR2: SGHVS and FNYEAQ. CDR3 nucleotide sequence: TGTGCCAGCAGCCTGCCCGGGACAGGAGTTTACAATGAGCAGTTCTTC. Translated, it gives CASSLPGTGVYNEQFF.

This chain joins TRBV27 and TRBJ2-7; D gene uncertain. The CDR3 contains 13 residues. The V gene lost 3 bases and the J gene lost 0 bases, with 6 bases spanning the gap. Germline V gene lookup returns CDR1 MNHEY and CDR2 SMNVEV (reference sequence). The CDR3 is CASSLTASYEQYF. The CDR3 DNA is TGTGCCAGCAGTTTGACGGCCTCCTACGAGCAGTACTTC.

The rearrangement links TRBV30 to TRBJ1-1; D is unclear. Looked up from germline, CDR1 is GTSNPN and CDR2 is SVGIG (reference sequence). The CDR3 loop spans 13 amino acids. V lost 3 bases and J 1 base, leaving 9 bases between the germline ends. CDR3 sequence (DNA): TGTGCCTGGAGCGCCAGCCCGAACACTGAAGCTTTCTTT. It codes for CAWSASPNTEAFF.

This clonotype was seen more than once but under ten times. The rearrangement joins TRBV12-3 or TRBV12-4 to TRBJ2-5; D gene uncertain. The V gene lost 8 bases and the J gene lost 0 bases, with 16 bases spanning the gap. The CDR3 length is 15 residues. The CDR3 spells CASALLRLYQETQYF. DNA of the CDR3: TGTGCCAGCGCTCTCTTGAGGCTGTACCAAGAGACCCAGTACTTC.

The chain recombines TRBV7-3 with TRBJ2-3, with 11 bases that match TRBD2. This CDR3 is 14 amino acids long. V was pared by 5 bases and J by 5 bases, with 3 bases of the junction left unmatched. The germline V gene encodes CDR1 SGHTA and CDR2 FQGTGA. The CDR3 sequence: CASSRLAGLDTQYF. The CDR3 DNA sequence: TGTGCCAGCAGCCGACTAGCGGGGTTAGATACGCAGTATTTT.

The J gene is TRBJ1-1, the V gene TRBV4-1, with 7 nucleotides matching TRBD1. With 4 bases clipped from V and 0 bases from J, the junction kept 11 bases outside the gene matches. Germline lookup yields CDR1 MGHRA and CDR2 YSYEKL. The CDR3 totals 17 residues. CDR3: CASSPQYRGVMNTEAFF. CDR3 DNA sequence: TGCGCCAGCAGCCCACAGTACAGGGGCGTTATGAACACTGAAGCTTTCTTT.

With regard to this clonotype: This likely comes from a read error, as the CDR3 has no conserved phenylalanine or tryptophan at its end. It is unclear where the CDR3 begins or ends on the DNA, so no DNA is shown, and the CDR3 is as TCRdb lists it. This chain joins TRBV10-3 and TRBJ2-7; no DNA check was done on the table's D call, TRBD1. Germline CDR1 ENHRY, CDR2 SYGVKD. Ends included, the CDR3 has 13 residues. CDR3: CAISEGDRVLRII.

This clonotype was counted ten times or more. V is TRBV12-3 or TRBV12-4 and J is TRBJ2-7; 7 bases are a match to TRBD2. This CDR3 contains 14 residues. After removal of 4 bases from V and 0 bases from J, the junction contained 3 bases not matched to a gene. CDR3 residues: CASSSSGNSYEQYF. The CDR3 nucleotides read TGTGCCAGCAGTTCAAGCGGGAACTCCTACGAGCAGTACTTC.

This chain uses TRBV7-8 with TRBJ2-3; 9 bases agree with TRBD2. This CDR3 is built from 16 residues. Trimming took 5 bases from V and 1 from J; bases not matched to a gene: 7. Germline V gene sequence: CDR1 SGHVS, CDR2 FQNEAQ. The CDR3 protein is CASSTGLASRTDTQYF. The CDR3 bases are TGTGCCAGCAGCACCGGACTAGCGTCTCGCACAGATACGCAGTATTTT.

The chain is built from TRBV7-2 and TRBJ1-3, with TRBD1 matching 7 bases. This CDR3 has 13 amino acids. V dropped 4 bases and J dropped 9; count of bases not matched to a gene: 6. Germline V gene lookup returns CDR1 SGHTA and CDR2 FQGNSA. The DNA for the CDR3 is TGTGCCAGCAGCTCGCAGGGGGATCGCACCATATATTTT. It encodes CASSSQGDRTIYF.

CDR3 protein: CASRGAGGVPEQFF. CDR3 DNA: TGTGCCAGCCGGGGGGCAGGGGGCGTACCCGAGCAGTTCTTC. This chain connects TRBV6-1 to TRBJ2-1; a weak D match, TRBD1 (8 bases). Trimming removed 8 bases from V and 10 bases from J, with 21 bases in between. This CDR3 has 14 residues. Germline CDR1 is MNHNS and CDR2 is SASEGT.

The sample holds many counts of this clonotype. CDR3 amino acids: CASSLLEGQGAYEQYF. The CDR3 coding sequence is TGTGCCAGCAGCTTATTGGAGGGACAGGGAGCCTACGAGCAGTACTTC. This chain links TRBV7-8 with TRBJ2-7; 9 bases are shared with TRBD1. CDR1 and CDR2 from the germline V gene are SGHVS and FQNEAQ. The CDR3 extends over 16 amino acids. V trimming: 2 bases; J trimming: 2 bases; junction bases outside the gene matches: 7.

The genes are TRBV12-5 and TRBJ2-7; 8 nucleotides match TRBD1. Unmatched junction bases numbered 2, after V lost 1 base and J lost 3 bases. Germline V gives CDR1 LGHNT, CDR2 FRNRAP. The CDR3 sequence is 14 residues long. CDR3: CASGLDRGFYEQYF. The CDR3 DNA follows: TGTGCTAGTGGTTTGGACAGGGGGTTCTACGAGCAGTACTTC.

There are a few counts of this clonotype. This rearrangement joins TRBV12-3 or TRBV12-4 to TRBJ2-3, with 11 bases fitting TRBD2. The V and J ends lost 4 bases and 5 bases, in that order; junction bases with no gene match: 14. This CDR3 is built from 18 residues. The CDR3 DNA reads TGTGCCAGCAGTTCCTCACTAGCGGGGGAGGGGAACGGAGATACGCAGTATTTT. This sequence encodes CASSSSLAGEGNGDTQYF.